The 3 T cell receptor beta chains presented below share a single source sample, sequenced in a study of blood T cells in healthy people across ages. A second PCR, run for roughly 7 to 12 cycles, used a sample-barcoded 5' primer plus a J-beta primer mix. TCRdb fed the 5' RACE reads into MiXCR, producing one record per CDR3 protein. The data show around 1,500,000 distinct CDR3 sequences, approximately 28% seen once. Source material: blood. The receptors derive from a woman in her 30s in good health.

The CDR3 loop is CASSFEGAMYEQYF. The CDR3 DNA reads as TGCGCCAGCAGCTTTGAGGGGGCGATGTACGAGCAGTACTTC. The chain combines TRBV5-1 with TRBJ2-7; 7 bases align to TRBD1. The germline gives CDR1 SGHRS, CDR2 YFSETQ. With V trimmed by 2 bases and J by 4 bases, 6 bases remained unmatched. The CDR3 is 14 amino acids.

To note about this clonotype: Its ends do not fully match the called genes, so a read error is possible. The chain joins TRBV10-2 to TRBJ2-5; 7 bases fit TRBD2. Per the germline V gene, CDR1 is WSHSY and CDR2 is SAAADI. This CDR3 contains 14 residues. The CDR3 is CASGESGVQETQYF. The CDR3 DNA reads TGCGCCAGCGGTGAGAGCGGGGTACAAGAGACCCAGTACTTC.

This clonotype was recorded at least ten times. This chain joins TRBV5-5 and TRBJ2-5; possible D gene TRBD1, 5 bases. The CDR3 contains 14 residues. The germline V and J ends were trimmed by 4 bases and 4 bases, with 14 bases remaining between them. Germline lookup yields CDR1 SGHKS and CDR2 YYEKEE (reference sequence). In nucleotides, the CDR3 is TGTGCCAGCAGCATAGCCGACAGTCCAGAGACCCAGTACTTC. This translates into CASSIADSPETQYF.